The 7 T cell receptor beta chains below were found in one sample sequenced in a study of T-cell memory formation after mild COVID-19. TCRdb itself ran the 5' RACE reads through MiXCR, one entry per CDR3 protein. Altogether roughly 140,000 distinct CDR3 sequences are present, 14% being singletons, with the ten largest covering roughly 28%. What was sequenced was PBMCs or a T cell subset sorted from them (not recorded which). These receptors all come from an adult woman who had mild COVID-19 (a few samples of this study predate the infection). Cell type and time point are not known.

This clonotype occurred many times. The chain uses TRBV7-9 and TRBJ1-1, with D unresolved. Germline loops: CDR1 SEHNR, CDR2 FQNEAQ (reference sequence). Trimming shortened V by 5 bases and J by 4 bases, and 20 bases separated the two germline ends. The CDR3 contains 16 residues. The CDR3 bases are TGTGCCAGCAGCCCTCGGTTGGCAGGAGGAGTCACTGAAGCTTTCTTT. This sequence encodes CASSPRLAGGVTEAFF.

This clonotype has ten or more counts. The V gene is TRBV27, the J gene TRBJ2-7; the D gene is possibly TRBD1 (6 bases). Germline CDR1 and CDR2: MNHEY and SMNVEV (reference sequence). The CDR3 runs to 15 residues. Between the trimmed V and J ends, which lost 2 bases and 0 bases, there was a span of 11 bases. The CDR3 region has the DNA TGTGCCAGCAGTTTACACCAGGGGAGCTCCTACGAGCAGTACTTC. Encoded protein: CASSLHQGSSYEQYF.

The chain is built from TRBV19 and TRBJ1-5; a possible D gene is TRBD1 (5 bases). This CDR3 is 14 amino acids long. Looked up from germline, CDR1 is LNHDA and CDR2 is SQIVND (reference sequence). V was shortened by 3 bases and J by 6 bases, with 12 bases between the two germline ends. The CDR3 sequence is CASSIGGFGQPQHF. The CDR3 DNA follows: TGTGCCAGTAGTATTGGGGGGTTCGGTCAGCCCCAGCATTTT.

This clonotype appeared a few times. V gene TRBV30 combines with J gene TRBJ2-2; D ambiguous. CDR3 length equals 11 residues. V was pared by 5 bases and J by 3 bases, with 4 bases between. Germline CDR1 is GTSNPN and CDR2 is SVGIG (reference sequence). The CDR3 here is CAWQYTGELFF. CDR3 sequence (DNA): TGTGCCTGGCAGTACACCGGGGAGCTGTTTTTT.

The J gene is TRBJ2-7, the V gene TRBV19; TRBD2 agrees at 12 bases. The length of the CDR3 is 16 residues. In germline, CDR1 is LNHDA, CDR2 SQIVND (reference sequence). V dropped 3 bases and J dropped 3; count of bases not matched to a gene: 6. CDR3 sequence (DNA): TGTGCCAGTAGTATTCATTCTAGCGGGAGGGGCTACGAGCAGTACTTC. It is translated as CASSIHSSGRGYEQYF.

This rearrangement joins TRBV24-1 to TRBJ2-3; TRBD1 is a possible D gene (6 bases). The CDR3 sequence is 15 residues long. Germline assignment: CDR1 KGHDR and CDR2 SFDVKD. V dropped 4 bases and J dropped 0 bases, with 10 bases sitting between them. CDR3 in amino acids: CATSDSGQSTDTQYF. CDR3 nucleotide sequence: TGTGCCACCAGTGACTCCGGACAGAGCACAGATACGCAGTATTTT.

CDR3 nucleotides: TGTGCCAGCAGCTTTCAGCGGCAGGGTCCCGGGGAGCTGTTTTTT. Residues: CASSFQRQGPGELFF. The rearrangement uses TRBV7-9 and TRBJ2-2; possibly TRBD1 or TRBD2 for D (5 bases each). CDR3 length equals 15 residues. Germline CDR1 SEHNR, CDR2 FQNEAQ (reference sequence). Trimming removed 3 bases from V and 6 bases from J, with 14 bases in between. The full variable domain, with the rest looked up from reference TRBV7-9 and TRBJ2-2, is DTGVSQNPRHKITKRGQNVTFRCDPISEHNRLYWYRQTLGQGPEFLTYFQNEAQLEKSRLLSDRFSAERPKGSFSTLEIQRTEQGDSAMYLCASSFQRQGPGELFFGEGSRLTVL.